This T cell receptor (beta chain) derives from a study of T cells in Graves' hyperthyroidism and ophthalmopathy (dated by TCRdb to between 2019 and 2020). At the level of the whole study: To identify distinguishing TCR V-J signatures, a discovery cohort of some 100 patients was used, comprising under 45 with Graves' ophthalmopathy and approximately 58 with stable Graves' hyperthyroidism. Prospective prediction of ophthalmopathy was tested in an independent validation cohort consisting of 18 to 20 hyperthyroidism patients and 17 patients who later progressed to ophthalmopathy. In over five Graves' hyperthyroidism patients, the study also compared T-cell repertoires from thyroid tissue with T-cell repertoires from blood. Once sampling was done, hyperthyroidism patients were given methimazole at a starting dose of 30 mg daily, whereas ophthalmopathy patients were given high-dose intravenous methylprednisolone. The approximately 100 discovery patients were randomly divided into training and test sets at a 7:3 ratio. TCR Vbeta CDR3 sequencing of around 130 peripheral blood samples (around 45 ophthalmopathy, roughly 72 hyperthyroidism and some 17 progressor patients) is reported in the paper.

The TCR beta CDR3 regions were amplified from the RNA transcripts. A first-round RT-PCR of the TCR CDR3 used the HTBI primer set with the Qiagen OneStep RT-PCR kit. A second multiplex PCR round built the libraries, followed by size selection and purification. Sequencing of the libraries was done on an Illumina HiSeq2000 using paired-end 100 bp reads. Processing in the source paper ran as follows. SOAPnuke was used to process the raw data, removing reads that contained adapters or uncalled bases, had a mean Phred below 15, or lacked an exact match to the constant primer or identifier. High-quality paired reads were merged with COPE v1.2.5, and unique nucleotide sequences were defined as clonotypes. MiTCR v1.1 was used to align the clonotypes against IMGT TRBV, TRBD and TRBJ reference segments. Analysis was restricted to V-J combinations with a frequency above 0.0001, which covered 98% to 99.2% of repertoires. The TCS score was defined as the ratio of F50 (clonal expansion) to E x V (chaos), calculated using BLOSUM62-based TCRdist between CDR3 peptides within each V-J. Welch's t-statistics and random forest reduced 450 to 600 V-J features to roughly 13, which were used in a naive Bayes classifier (R e1071). The Morisita-Horn index was used to measure how similar the thyroid and blood repertoires were. TCRdb ran its own pipeline on the public reads, namely fastp trimming at Q25 and MiXCR clone calling, and kept in-frame beta chains. Duplicate CDR3 protein sequences are folded into a single record with the most common DNA and genes. The V and J calls here are based on TCRdb, not the publication. The sample table holds a few hundred thousand distinct CDR3 sequences, of which more than 45% were seen once. The ten largest clones represent more than 7.5% of the sample.

Stable Graves' hyperthyroidism was defined as the absence of progression to ophthalmopathy over 18 months of follow-up. Hyperthyroidism patients were newly diagnosed, with disease duration under 2 months, and aged 18 to 65 years. Any patient with an uncontrolled infection, another autoimmune disease, pregnancy or lactation was excluded. Diagnoses were established on the basis of clinical symptoms, serum thyroxine and TRAb, thyroid ultrasound, and orbital computed tomography. Trizol reagent was used to extract total RNA, and RNA quality was then checked on an Agilent 2100 Bioanalyzer. Findings and caveats that apply to the study as a whole: Blood samples also contained most of the expanded thyroid clonotypes (frequency above 0.001), which suggests that blood repertoires may reflect thyroid immune responses. In validation, progression to ophthalmopathy was predicted by the model with nearly 71% sensitivity and roughly 76% specificity, a median of roughly 6 months before onset. A model built on a 13 V-J signature distinguished ophthalmopathy from stable hyperthyroidism, reaching roughly 88% sensitivity and about 81% specificity in cross-validation and 80%/75% in testing. Sample size was not statistically predetermined, and blinding of investigators to group allocation was not performed.

This clonotype was seen at least ten times. No antigen is known for it. No base-level quality is on record; no much larger clone is a single base apart. The receptor was derived from a young woman with Graves' hyperthyroidism. Specimen: peripheral blood or thyroid tissue (not recorded which).

The nucleotide sequence is TGTGCCAGCGGCCTTAGCCCAGGGGATGAAAAACTGTTTTTT. Translation gives CASGLSPGDEKLFF. The V and J segments used are TRBV7-2 and TRBJ1-4; a tentative D match to TRBD1 spans 6 bases. V is shortened by 8 bases, J by 6 bases, and the region joining them spans 16 bases. The CDR3 runs 14 residues from the cysteine to the phenylalanine. This entry keeps only the CDR3 DNA: 42 bases, framed from base 1. The germline V gene supplies CDR1 SGHTA and CDR2 FQGNSA.